A selection of T cell receptor beta chains follows, all from one sample in a study of T cells after yellow fever vaccination. One entry per CDR3 protein, called by TCRdb with MiXCR from the 5' RACE reads. The sample carries fewer than 350,000 distinct CDR3 sequences, 7.5% to 9% recorded once. The sequences come from PBMCs, collected on the day of the first yellow fever vaccination. The receptors come from a man between 18 and 35 years old who received the YFV17D yellow fever vaccine. The CDR3 runs from the conserved cysteine through the conserved F or W. Each record gives: J gene, V gene, CDR3 protein.

>TRBJ1-4|TRBV29-1
CSVRQGVYEKLFF
>TRBJ2-5|TRBV2
CASSVPRGLRETQYF
>TRBJ1-4|TRBV6-8
CASSYKVNRVATNEKLFF
>TRBJ2-3|TRBV6-4
CASSGQGQDTQYF
>TRBJ2-3|TRBV19
CASSLTGLAGDTSSTDTQYF
>TRBJ2-2|TRBV28
CASSFTSWGTGELFF
>TRBJ2-6|TRBV18
CASSPMAGGYGANVLTF
>TRBJ2-1|TRBV15
CATSLQGGHEQFF
>TRBJ2-2|TRBV29-1
CSARLMTGSNTGELFF
>TRBJ2-5|TRBV7-2
CASSLSGTTGTQYF
>TRBJ1-5|TRBV12-3/TRBV12-4
CASTLRGGQPQHF
>TRBJ1-1|TRBV7-2
CASSDINIENTEAFF
>TRBJ1-6|TRBV20-1
CSASQDPNSPLHF
>TRBJ2-5|TRBV6-5
CASSYARTGAETQYF
>TRBJ1-4|TRBV5-6
CASSLFGSRANEKLFF
>TRBJ1-5|TRBV12-3/TRBV12-4
CASSLSRRGGNQPQHF
>TRBJ2-7|TRBV7-2
CASSFRGGYEQYF
>TRBJ1-2|TRBV9
CASSVTRSPNYGYTF
>TRBJ2-7|TRBV30
CAWSVGLATYEQYF
>TRBJ2-3|TRBV6-1
CASIQGLERNTQYF
>TRBJ2-5|TRBV24-1
CATSDPGQGTETQYF
>TRBJ1-1|TRBV5-1
CASSLGRGRTEAFF
>TRBJ1-2|TRBV5-1
CASTAQGNGYTF
>TRBJ2-7|TRBV9
CASSVGAGEQYF
>TRBJ1-1|TRBV5-6
CASSPRWATEAFF
>TRBJ2-7|TRBV12-3/TRBV12-4
CASSPIRTTPNEQYF
>TRBJ1-1|TRBV5-1
CASSLGGSRTEAFF